This T cell receptor beta chain was found in a study of T-cell memory formation after mild COVID-19. The length of the CDR3 is 21 residues. V lost 1 base and J lost 3; bases outside the gene matches: 12. The study's findings and limits: Mainly in CM and EM were contracting CD4+ clones; CD8+ were in EMRA.

This clonotype occurred a few times. Its antigen is unidentified. Via MiXCR, TCRdb re-called the 5' RACE reads, giving one row per CDR3 protein. The sample lists fewer than 650,000 distinct CDR3 sequences, around 16% occurring once. Sequenced sample: PBMCs or a T cell subset sorted from them (not recorded which). This receptor was identified in an adult woman who had mild COVID-19 (a few samples of this study predate the infection). Cell type and time point are not known. This chain joins TRBV12-3 or TRBV12-4 and TRBJ2-1; TRBD2 aligns across 16 bases. CDR3 sequence: CASSLDLGLAGGPRVYNEQFF. CDR3 coding DNA: TGTGCCAGCAGTTTAGATTTGGGACTAGCGGGGGGGCCTAGAGTCTACAATGAGCAGTTCTTC.